The 20 T cell receptor beta chains presented below share a single source sample, sequenced in a study (dated by TCRdb to between 2014 and 2017). Receptor amplification or capture employed 5' RACE. TCRdb records Illumina MiSeq as the sequencer. TCRdb applied fastp at Q25 and MiXCR to the public reads, then kept only in-frame beta chains. Rows are combined by CDR3 protein, so each entry shows the most common genes and DNA. Here the sample has about 53,000 distinct CDR3 sequences; about 25% occur a single time. Roughly 3.1% of the sample comes from the top ten. The specimen sequenced was tumor-infiltrating naive CD4+ T cells sorted from the breast tumor. The cell subset or site label of this sample denotes: naive CD4+ T cells, CD4+CD45RA+CD25-. These TCRs come from a female donor with breast cancer.

A few counts support this clonotype. J is TRBJ2-6 and V is TRBV7-2; 11 bases align to TRBD2. Unmatched junction bases numbered 0, after V lost 2 bases and J lost 0 bases. The germline CDR1 and CDR2 sequences are SGHTA and FQGNSA. The CDR3 covers 17 residues. The CDR3 DNA is TGTGCCAGCAGCTTAACTAGCGGGAGCTCTGGGGCCAACGTCCTGACTTTC. Translation: CASSLTSGSSGANVLTF.

Details on this clonotype: Germline and junction disagree at one end, which may indicate a read error. V is TRBV28 and J is TRBJ2-3; TRBD2 agrees at 7 bases. Per the germline V gene, CDR1 is MDHEN and CDR2 is SYDVKM. CDR3 length: 14 residues. CDR3 sequence reads: CASSSHLAADTHYF. The CDR3 DNA reads TGTGCCAGCAGTTCACATCTAGCGGCAGATACGCATTATTTT. The full variable domain, with the rest looked up from reference TRBV28 and TRBJ2-3, is DVKVTQSSRYLVKRTGEKVFLECVQDMDHENMFWYRQDPGLGLRLIYFSYDVKMKEKGDIPEGYSVSREKKERFSLILESASTNQTSMYLCASSSHLAADTHYFGPGTRLTVL.

The sample holds a few counts of this clonotype. The V and J genes are TRBV5-1 and TRBJ2-1; 9 bases match TRBD2. The trim removed 2 bases at V and 5 bases at J, leaving 5 bases unmatched. From germline, CDR1 is SGHRS and CDR2 YFSETQ. The CDR3 length is 15 residues. CDR3 sequence (DNA): TGCGCCAGCAGCTTAGGCGGGAGGGCCGACAATGAGCAGTTCTTC. This encodes CASSLGGRADNEQFF.

This clonotype was picked up many times. This chain connects TRBV20-1 to TRBJ2-5, with 7 bases fitting TRBD2. This CDR3 region has 15 residues. Germline CDR1 reads DFQATT; CDR2 reads SNEGSKA (reference sequence). With 0 bases clipped from V and 5 bases from J, the junction kept 9 bases outside the gene matches. For the CDR3, the DNA is TGCAGTGCTAGAGATCGAGCGGGATATGATGAGACCCAGTACTTC. Translated: CSARDRAGYDETQYF.

This chain joins TRBV29-1 and TRBJ2-3; D perhaps matches TRBD2 (5 bases). The CDR3 covers 14 residues. CDR1 is SQVTM, CDR2 ANQGSEA, per germline. V lost 8 bases to trimming and J lost 1 base, with 16 bases between them. The CDR3 coding sequence is TGCAGCCTCGAAAAGGGAGAAGGCACAGATACGCAGTATTTT. This translates into CSLEKGEGTDTQYF.

This clonotype occurred many times. The V and J genes are TRBV20-1 and TRBJ2-7; D might be TRBD1 (6 bases). Germline loops: CDR1 DFQATT, CDR2 SNEGSKA (reference sequence). The CDR3 spans 12 residues. V dropped 6 bases and J dropped 5 bases, with 14 bases sitting between them. The CDR3, as DNA: TGCAGTGCCTCGACAGGAAATAACGAGCAGTACTTC. This encodes CSASTGNNEQYF.

This chain connects TRBV10-3 to TRBJ2-3; 8 nucleotides agree with TRBD2. Losses at the gene ends were 2 bases for V and 2 bases for J; bases not matched to a gene: 3. This CDR3 is built from 15 residues. The germline V gene encodes CDR1 ENHRY and CDR2 SYGVKD. The CDR3 protein is CAISERGGFTDTQYF. The CDR3 DNA reads TGTGCCATCAGTGAGCGGGGGGGGTTCACAGATACGCAGTATTTT.

This clonotype has only a few counts. The gene calls are TRBV20-1 and TRBJ1-2, with no clear D. CDR3 size: 11 residues. V dropped 2 bases and J dropped 5 bases, with 6 bases sitting between them. CDR1 DFQATT and CDR2 SNEGSKA come from the germline V gene (reference sequence). DNA of the CDR3: TGCAGTGCTAGACAGGAATATGGCTACACCTTC. Translating gives CSARQEYGYTF.

This clonotype showed up just once. J is TRBJ1-5 and V is TRBV6-5; 8 bases fit TRBD1. The end of the DNA fits TRBJ2-3 better, so the J call may be wrong. The CDR3 is made up of 16 amino acids. Germline V CDR1 and CDR2: MNHEY, SVGAGI. The CDR3 sequence: CASSYPDRDSNQPQYF. CDR3 DNA: TGTGCCAGCAGTTACCCGGACAGGGATAGCAATCAGCCCCAGTATTTT.

V is TRBV20-1 and J is TRBJ1-4; D call uncertain. The CDR3 contains 14 residues. Trimming took 6 bases from V and 7 from J, leaving 18 bases between them. Germline CDR1 is DFQATT and CDR2 is SNEGSKA (reference sequence). The CDR3 nucleotides read TGCAGTGCGCGCCCTGGCAGGAGTGGTGAAAAACTGTTTTTT. It encodes CSARPGRSGEKLFF.

This chain joins TRBV20-1 and TRBJ1-5; a possible D gene is TRBD1 (6 bases). The CDR3 is 13 amino acids. V lost 2 bases and J 5 bases, leaving 10 bases between the germline ends. Germline CDR1 is DFQATT and CDR2 is SNEGSKA (reference sequence). CDR3 residues: CSARRTADQPQHF. CDR3 bases: TGCAGTGCTAGAAGGACAGCTGATCAGCCCCAGCATTTT.

Of note for this clonotype: Germline and junction disagree at one end, which may indicate a read error. V is TRBV11-2 and J is TRBJ2-7; D might be TRBD1 (6 bases). Germline V lookup: CDR1 SGHAT, CDR2 FQNNGV. CDR3 size: 14 residues. CDR3 nucleotide sequence: TGTGCCGGCAGCCACATCAGGGGACCTTACGAGCAGTACTTC. Translating it yields CAGSHIRGPYEQYF. Variable domain in full (rest from reference TRBV11-2 and TRBJ2-7): EAGVAQSPRYKIIEKRQSVAFWCNPISGHATLYWYQQILGQGPKLLIQFQNNGVVDDSQLPKDRFSAERLKGVDSTLKIQPAKLEDSAVYLCAGSHIRGPYEQYFGPGTRLTVT.

This chain joins TRBV7-8 and TRBJ2-2; possibly TRBD1 for D (6 bases). This CDR3 is built from 17 residues. The V end was cut by 2 bases, the J end by 3 bases, with 16 bases between. Germline lookup yields CDR1 SGHVS and CDR2 FQNEAQ. Here the CDR3 DNA reads TGTGCCAGCAGCTTAAAGCTTGTGGCAGGGGACACCGGGGAGCTGTTTTTT. Translation: CASSLKLVAGDTGELFF.

The rearrangement links TRBV20-1 to TRBJ2-5, with D perhaps matching TRBD2 (6 bases). The CDR3 covers 13 residues. Germline loops: CDR1 DFQATT, CDR2 SNEGSKA (reference sequence). The ends were cut back, 0 bases at V and 5 bases at J, with 10 bases in the middle. The CDR3 bases are TGCAGTGCTAGAGATCTGGGGGGTGAGACCCAGTACTTC. Encoded protein: CSARDLGGETQYF.

This clonotype was counted only a few times. Written as DNA, the CDR3 is TGCGCCAGCAGGGATGGGACTAGCGTGAGCGAGCAGTACTTC. Protein sequence: CASRDGTSVSEQYF. The rearrangement links TRBV5-1 to TRBJ2-7; 10 nucleotides align to TRBD2. V shed 5 bases, J shed 6 bases, and the junction held 8 bases outside the gene matches. This CDR3 is built from 14 residues. Germline lookup yields CDR1 SGHRS and CDR2 YFSETQ. The whole variable domain, filled in from reference TRBV5-1 and TRBJ2-7, reads KAGVTQTPRYLIKTRGQQVTLSCSPISGHRSVSWYQQTPGQGLQFLFEYFSETQRNKGNFPGRFSGRQFSNSRSEMNVSTLELGDSALYLCASRDGTSVSEQYFGPGTRLTVT.

This clonotype has a count of ten or more. This rearrangement joins TRBV20-1 to TRBJ1-5, with TRBD1 matching 10 bases. CDR1 and CDR2 from the germline V gene are DFQATT and SNEGSKA (reference sequence). Trimming removed 2 bases from V and 7 bases from J; junction bases left unmatched: 8. The CDR3 is made up of 15 amino acids. DNA of the CDR3: TGCAGTGCTAGATGGGGGACAGGGGAGTACCAGCCCCAGCATTTT. It translates to CSARWGTGEYQPQHF.

To note about this clonotype: At one boundary the junction diverges from the germline segment, which might be a read error. The chain combines TRBV7-9 with TRBJ1-6; no clear D gene. The CDR3 totals 14 residues. The germline CDR1 and CDR2 sequences are SEHNR and FQNEAQ (reference sequence). In nucleotides, the CDR3 is TGTGCCAGCAGCTCGGATACCTATAAGTCACCCCTCCACTTT. It is translated as CASSSDTYKSPLHF.

This clonotype has ten or more counts. CDR3: CASSQWQSMFPGYTF. DNA for the CDR3: TGTGCCAGCAGTCAGTGGCAATCCATGTTCCCTGGCTACACCTTC. The chain joins TRBV5-6 to TRBJ1-2; no firm D call. Germline CDR1 and CDR2: SGHDT and YYEEEE. The germline V and J ends were trimmed by 5 bases and 7 bases, with 21 bases remaining between them. This CDR3 is built from 15 residues.

In its sample, this clonotype was seen once. This CDR3 fails to terminate in the conserved phenylalanine or tryptophan, so it likely reflects a read error. The chain joins TRBV12-3 or TRBV12-4 to TRBJ1-2, with 9 bases lining up with TRBD1. Losses at the gene ends were 5 bases for V and 4 bases for J; bases not matched to a gene: 8. This CDR3 has 15 amino acids. The CDR3 DNA is TGTGCCAGCAGTAATCCGGGACAGGGTTTCTATGGCTACACCTGC. It translates to CASSNPGQGFYGYTC.

The chain is built from TRBV20-1 and TRBJ2-7; the D is unclear. This CDR3 has 11 amino acids. V shed 6 bases and J shed 6 bases, with 12 bases lying between them. Looked up from germline, CDR1 is DFQATT and CDR2 is SNEGSKA (reference sequence). For the CDR3, the DNA is TGCAGTGCAGCCAAGGTTCGCGAGCAGTACTTC. It is translated as CSAAKVREQYF.